This is a list of T cell receptor beta chains from one sample in a study of shared clonotypes between healthy human individuals. The table came from immunoSEQ multiplex PCR; TCRdb's copy has only in-frame clones and leaves some out. The sample lists millions of clones; 85% to 95% were seen once. Source material: naive CD4+ T cells sorted from blood. These receptors all come from a man between 18 and 35 years old in good health. Both conserved end residues are part of each CDR3. The D gene is left open where the match is weak.

j_call d_call v_call cdr3_nt cdr3_aa
TRBJ2-1 . TRBV15 TGTGCCACCAAATCGCGCTCCTACAATGAGCAGTTCTTC CATKSRSYNEQFF
TRBJ1-4 . TRBV19 TGTGCCAGTAGTCCCTATGGGCAGTTAACTAATGAAAAACTGTTTTTT CASSPYGQLTNEKLFF
TRBJ2-5 . TRBV29-1 TGCAGCGTTGCCCCGGGAGAGACCCAGTACTTC CSVAPGETQYF
TRBJ1-5 . TRBV6-1 TGTGCCAGCAGTGAAGGGGGAGTTTCCCAGCCCCAGCATTTT CASSEGGVSQPQHF
TRBJ1-1 TRBD1 TRBV4-1 TGCGCCAGCAGCCAGTCCGACAGGGTAATGAACACTGAAGCTTTCTTT CASSQSDRVMNTEAFF
TRBJ2-7 . TRBV7-9 TGTGCCAGCAGCTTACTCGGGAGCGAGCAGTACTTC CASSLLGSEQYF
TRBJ2-2 TRBD2 TRBV9 TGTGCCAGCAGCGTAGAGGCTAGCGGGAGCGCCGGGGAGCTGTTTTTT CASSVEASGSAGELFF
TRBJ2-4 . TRBV5-1 TGCGCCAGCAGCTTGTTGGTACAGGAATCTATTCAGTACTTC CASSLLVQESIQYF
TRBJ2-7 . TRBV6-1 TGTGCCAGCAGCGGCATAGGGGGGGGAGAGCAGTACTTC CASSGIGGGEQYF
TRBJ2-7 . TRBV4-1 TGCGCCAGCAGCCAAGATCACATTTCCTACGAGCAGTACTTC CASSQDHISYEQYF
TRBJ2-3 . TRBV19 TGTGCCAGTAGTACAGGCCCGGTAGATACGCAGTATTTT CASSTGPVDTQYF
TRBJ2-7 TRBD1 TRBV6-1 TGTGCCAGCAGCTTCGACAGGGGCTCTTCCGAGCAGTACTTC CASSFDRGSSEQYF